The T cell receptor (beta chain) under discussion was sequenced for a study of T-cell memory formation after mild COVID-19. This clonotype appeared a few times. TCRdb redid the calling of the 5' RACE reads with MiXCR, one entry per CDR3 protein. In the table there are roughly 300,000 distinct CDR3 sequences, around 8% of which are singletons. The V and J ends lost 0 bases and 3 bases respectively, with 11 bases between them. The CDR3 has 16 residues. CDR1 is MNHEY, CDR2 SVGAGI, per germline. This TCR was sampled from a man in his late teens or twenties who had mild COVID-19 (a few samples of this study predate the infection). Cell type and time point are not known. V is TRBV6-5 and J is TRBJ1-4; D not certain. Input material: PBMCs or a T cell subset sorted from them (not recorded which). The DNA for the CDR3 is TGTGCCAGCAGTTACTCGCGGGAGTTGGCTAATGAAAAACTGTTTTTT. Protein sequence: CASSYSRELANEKLFF.